This T cell receptor beta chain was retrieved from a study of T cell clonality in common variable immunodeficiency. Study-wide findings and caveats: Fewer TCRbeta clones were shared among CVID subjects than controls.

V lost 1 base and J lost 2, with 4 bases in between. This CDR3 region has 13 residues. CDR1 SGHDT and CDR2 YYEEEE come from the germline V gene. Only in-frame clones appear in the TCRdb table, and some are missing; sequencing was by immunoSEQ multiplex PCR. Sampling found approximately 81,000 clones, none seen once. Donors gave about 5 to 8.5 ml heparinized peripheral whole blood. This clone has at least ten counts. Its target is not known. The CDR3 end falls 3 residues outside the read, so it is completed with the germline J gene. Specimen: peripheral blood mononuclear cells. The chain carries TRBV5-6 and TRBJ2-1; D is uncertain. This receptor was identified in a person between 18 and 70 years old in good health. The CDR3 loop is CASSLSTYNEQFF. The sequenced CDR3 bases are TGTGCCAGCAGCTTGAGCACCTACAATGAG.